The clone carrying this T cell receptor beta chain was observed many times. The entry originates in a study of Graves' ophthalmopathy and Graves' hyperthyroidism. V gave up 3 bases and J gave up 0 bases, with 15 bases separating them. Germline CDR1 is MNHNS and CDR2 is SASEGT. The CDR3 sequence is 16 residues long. Lactation, pregnancy, uncontrolled infections and other autoimmune diseases were all grounds for excluding patients. Researchers took RNA transcripts and amplified TCR beta CDR3 regions from them. RT-PCR in the first round used HTBI primers; a second-round multiplex PCR followed. TCRdb re-called the multiplex PCR reads through MiXCR, storing one row per CDR3 protein. The table records 300,000 to 450,000 distinct CDR3 sequences, about 18% of them present only once.

Source material: peripheral blood. The receptor was derived from an adult woman with stable Graves' hyperthyroidism. V is TRBV6-1 and J is TRBJ2-7, with D possibly matching TRBD1 (6 bases). The CDR3 DNA sequence: TGTGCCAGCAGTGATATGTTCAGGGGCAGCTCCTACGAGCAGTACTTC. This sequence encodes CASSDMFRGSSYEQYF.